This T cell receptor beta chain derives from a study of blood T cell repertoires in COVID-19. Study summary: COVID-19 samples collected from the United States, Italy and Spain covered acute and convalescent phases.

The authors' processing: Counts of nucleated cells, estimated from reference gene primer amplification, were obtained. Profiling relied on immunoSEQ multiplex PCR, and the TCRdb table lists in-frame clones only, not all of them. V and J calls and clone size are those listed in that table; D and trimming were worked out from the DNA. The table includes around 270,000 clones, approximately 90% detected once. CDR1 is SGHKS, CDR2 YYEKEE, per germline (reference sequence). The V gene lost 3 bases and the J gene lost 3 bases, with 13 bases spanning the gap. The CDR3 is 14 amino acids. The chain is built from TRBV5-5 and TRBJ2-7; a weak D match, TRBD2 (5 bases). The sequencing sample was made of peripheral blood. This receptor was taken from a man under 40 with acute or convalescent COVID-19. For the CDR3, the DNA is TGTGCCAGCAGCTCCGGGGTCGGGCTCTACGAGCAGTACTTC. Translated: CASSSGVGLYEQYF.